These T cell receptor beta chains were read from a single sample in a study of regulatory T cells in long-lasting Graves disease. TCRdb analysed the multiplex PCR reads with MiXCR anew, one entry per CDR3 protein. The sample carries more than 300,000 distinct CDR3 sequences, 15% to 20% recorded once. Specimen: peripheral blood mononuclear cells (PBMCs), collected when the disease was refractory, from a patient treated with antithyroid drugs. These receptor sequences come from a female donor with Graves disease. Each CDR3 is given with its conserved first and last residue. A D gene is named only where the DNA matches it firmly. The size field is filled for only some rows; it gives once, few, many or a size class.

cdr3_nt cdr3_aa v_call d_call clone_size cdr3_length j_call
TGTGCCAGCTCCTCAGGCTATAGTAATAATCAGCCCCAGCATTTT CASSSGYSNNQPQHF TRBV18 NA NA 15 TRBJ1-5
TGCAGCGTTGAAGATCGTTCGAGACAAGAGACCCAGTACTTC CSVEDRSRQETQYF TRBV29-1 NA few 14 TRBJ2-5
TGTGCCTGCTGGACGGTTAGGGCTGAAGCTTTCTTT CACWTVRAEAFF TRBV30 NA many 12 TRBJ1-1
TGTGCCAGCAGCTTAGAGCGGCAGGCGGACTATGGCTACACCTTC CASSLERQADYGYTF TRBV7-9 NA NA 15 TRBJ1-2
TGTGCCAGCAGCCGAACCACAACTGAAGCTTTCTTT CASSRTTTEAFF TRBV3-1 NA few 12 TRBJ1-1
TGTGCCAGCAGCCCCGTAACAGATACGCAGTATTTT CASSPVTDTQYF TRBV11-2 NA NA 12 TRBJ2-3
TGTGCCAGCAGTCGGTATCAGGGTCACGAGCAGTACTTC CASSRYQGHEQYF TRBV12-3/TRBV12-4 NA many 13 TRBJ2-7
TGTGCCAGCAGCGTCGCCCAGAACATTGAAGCTTTCTTT CASSVAQNIEAFF TRBV9 NA NA 13 TRBJ1-1
TGTGCCAGCAGCCACCTCAGCGGGAGGGCTTACGAGCAGTACTTC CASSHLSGRAYEQYF TRBV11-2 TRBD2 many 15 TRBJ2-7
TGCGCCAGCAGCGACGCCCACGGAAACTATGGCTACACCTTC CASSDAHGNYGYTF TRBV5-1 NA many 14 TRBJ1-2
TGTGCCAGCAATGGTGCGGGAAACACTGAAGCTTTCTTT CASNGAGNTEAFF TRBV6-1 NA NA 13 TRBJ1-1
TGCAGTGCTAGACGGGGCGGGAGGGCCGGCACCGGGGAGCTGTTTTTT CSARRGGRAGTGELFF TRBV20-1 TRBD2 few 16 TRBJ2-2
TGCAGTGCCCCCTCCGGGGGATTTCGTACAGATACGCAGTATTTT CSAPSGGFRTDTQYF TRBV20-1 NA NA 15 TRBJ2-3
TGTGCCTGGCCTCTAGCGGGGGGGCTTTACGGGGAGCTGTTTTTT CAWPLAGGLYGELFF TRBV30 TRBD2 few 15 TRBJ2-2
TGTGCCAGCAGTGAGGTAACAGGGGGCTACGAGCAGTACTTC CASSEVTGGYEQYF TRBV6-1 TRBD1 many 14 TRBJ2-7
TGTGCCAGCAGTTACACCCCGGGACTAGCGGGGAGTCGGGAGACCCAGTACTTC CASSYTPGLAGSRETQYF TRBV7-6 TRBD2 many 18 TRBJ2-5
TGTGCCAGCAGTGAAGGAGACAACACCGGGGAGCTGTTTTTT CASSEGDNTGELFF TRBV6-1 NA many 14 TRBJ2-2
TGCAGTGCGGGACAGAACTATGGCTACACCTTC CSAGQNYGYTF TRBV20-1 TRBD1 many 11 TRBJ1-2
TGTGCCAGCAGCCCCTCGACAGGGGAGACCCAGTACTTC CASSPSTGETQYF TRBV9 TRBD1 few 13 TRBJ2-5
TGTGCCAGCAGTTCTTTCTACGAGCAGTACTTC CASSSFYEQYF TRBV28 NA few 11 TRBJ2-7
TGCAGTGCTAGTAGGACGGCTAACTATGGCTACACCTTC CSASRTANYGYTF TRBV20-1 NA many 13 TRBJ1-2
TGCGCCAGCAGCTTGGCGGCGGCAACTAATGAAAAACTGTTTTTT CASSLAAATNEKLFF TRBV5-1 NA NA 15 TRBJ1-4
TGTGCCAGCAGTCGTCCCGCAGGTGCGGGGGGAGGGATCACAGATACGCAGTATTTT CASSRPAGAGGGITDTQYF TRBV28 TRBD2 once 19 TRBJ2-3
TGCAGTGCAGGAGAGCGGGACTTGGCCTCCTACGAGCAGTACTTC CSAGERDLASYEQYF TRBV20-1 TRBD2 NA 15 TRBJ2-7
TGCAGTGCCCTTGGCTCGGGACAGGTCGGACGTGAGCAGTACTTC CSALGSGQVGREQYF TRBV20-1 TRBD1 few 15 TRBJ2-7
TGTGCCAGCAGTTTTTTGGTAGCGGGAGGTGGATCCTGCGAGCAGTACTTC CASSFLVAGGGSCEQYF TRBV28 TRBD2 many 17 TRBJ2-7
TGTGCTGTCCGGGGCGGGAGATCCAACACCGGGGAGCTGTTTTTT CAVRGGRSNTGELFF TRBV27 TRBD2 many 15 TRBJ2-2
TGTGCCAGCAGCGTTACGGGACAGTTAAATCAGCCCCAGCATTTT CASSVTGQLNQPQHF TRBV9 TRBD1 once 15 TRBJ1-5
TGTGCCAGCAGCTTTCAGAGAATCCAAGAGACCCAGTACTTC CASSFQRIQETQYF TRBV11-2 NA many 14 TRBJ2-5
TGTGCCAGCAAGGATAGCGGGGATAAGACCCAGTACTTC CASKDSGDKTQYF TRBV6-2/TRBV6-3 TRBD2 many 13 TRBJ2-5
TGTGCCAGCAGCGCGACAGTTAACTCTGGAAACACCATATATTTT CASSATVNSGNTIYF TRBV9 NA few 15 TRBJ1-3
TGTGCCAGCAAACAGGGTTGGGAGCAGTACTTC CASKQGWEQYF TRBV27 NA many 11 TRBJ2-7
TGTGCCAGCCGGTATGAGGGGGCCCTTTCCGGGGAGCTGTTTTTT CASRYEGALSGELFF TRBV2 TRBD1 many 15 TRBJ2-2
TGCGCCAGCAGCTTCGGAGACAAAGAAGAGACCCAGTACTTC CASSFGDKEETQYF TRBV5-1 NA NA 14 TRBJ2-5
TGTGCCAGCAGCTTACAAAACAGCCATAATGAAAAACTGTTTTTT CASSLQNSHNEKLFF TRBV7-2 NA many 15 TRBJ1-4
TGTGCCAGCTCACCCTTGGGCAGGGACCTTGGAAACACCATATATTTT CASSPLGRDLGNTIYF TRBV18 NA NA 16 TRBJ1-3
TGTGCCAGCAGCCTACCGGGACAGGGGAACATTCAGTACTTC CASSLPGQGNIQYF TRBV7-2 TRBD1 many 14 TRBJ2-4
TGTGCCTGGAGTGAGGATCTCAGGGGGGGGGAGCAGTACTTC CAWSEDLRGGEQYF TRBV30 NA few 14 TRBJ2-7